This T cell receptor beta chain was recorded in a study of cytomegalovirus exposure and HLA in healthy donors (dated by TCRdb to between 2016 and 2019). Regarding the research as a whole: An earlier analysis of roughly 610 of the donors reported 250 to 300 Gb of sequence data and 117 million unique TCR beta sequences obtained from some 200 million T cells. Of the roughly 430 genotyped donors, over 65% fell in the genetic ancestry cluster associated with self-reported Caucasian donors. An earlier analysis of more than 450 of the donors used high-throughput TCR beta sequencing to judge whether each TCR beta V gene segment behaved as functional or pseudogenic. On average, around 240,000 unique TCR beta nucleotide sequences were sequenced per donor among a few hundred genotyped donors of the cohort, with roughly 19% of those sequences being non-productive. Donor age, sex, ethnicity and CMV serostatus were compiled together with the repertoire data. The later analysis used no new phenotypic data to find candidate immune exposures, relying instead on TCR beta sequences and their occurrence across donors. High-throughput TCR immunosequencing, statistical association of individual TCRs with disease status, and machine learning were combined to predict cytomegalovirus infection status. A later genetic analysis used genome-wide SNP genotypes for about three fifths of the roughly 700 donors, treating that subset as a discovery cohort. The study was designed to test whether signatures of past pathogen exposure could be identified by cataloging public T cell receptors. A later analysis re-examined previously published TCR beta repertoires from just over 650 donors and added high-resolution HLA genotyping to investigate patterns of TCR occurrence. HLA typing covered class I and class II loci at four-digit resolution. All discovery cohort repertoires had been generated using a single sequencing platform. Along with the roughly 700-subject first cohort, a separate validation cohort of approximately 110 different subjects was used. About five DR-DQ haplotypes were treated as single units for association and clustering because of strong linkage in the cohort. An early release that covered 640 HLA-typed donors contained approximately 300 gigabases of sequencing data and tens of millions of unique TCR sequences. The study profiled the T cell repertoires of fewer than 850 subjects by immunosequencing and related them to cytomegalovirus serostatus. Typing coverage differed by locus: A, B, C, DRB1 and DQB1 were typed in about 629-640 donors, DQA1 in around 500, DPA1 in 600 to 610, and DPB1 in roughly 450. The full study reports these points: While some public TCRs were present in many individuals, most TCR sequences turned up only very rarely across donors. Several of the top co-occurrence clusters appeared to be linked to parvovirus B19, influenza, CMV and Epstein-Barr virus, according to a later analysis. Assigning TCR associations to individual alleles was difficult when HLA alleles, especially DR and DQ, strongly co-occurred. In vitro tests confirmed that a few of the cytomegalovirus-associated TCR beta chains recognize cytomegalovirus antigens. The earlier analysis of nearly 600 of the donors excluded approximately 17 rarely observed V segments, including chromosome 9 orphons, because counts were too low. CMV serostatus was the only immune exposure information available for the cohort. In a later analysis, most CMV-associated TCR beta chains were found to appear HLA-restricted, with HLA associations seemingly driven largely by CMV exposure. The sequencing pipeline was judged likely to have produced a cluster of highly shared sequence variants as a technical artifact. Roughly uniform sequencing depth across donors was assumed in presence/absence analyses, although this assumption may not hold. Correlated functional status among segregating V segments might be attributable to linkage disequilibrium, but an unknown experimental factor could not be ruled out. Only TCR beta chains were sequenced in this cohort, and the absence of alpha or paired-chain data limited detectable features. The authors suggested that the approach could potentially be generalized to other disease states and immunological phenotypes. A total of about 150 TCR beta chains were listed by the study as associated with cytomegalovirus. A later genetic analysis associated a missense DCLRE1C variant with V-gene and J-gene trimming of TCR beta chains, and an independent cohort replicated the association. The classifier was reported to diagnose cytomegalovirus status with high specificity and sensitivity in both the original cohort and the validation cohort. At a false discovery rate of 0.05, a later analysis linked 16,000 or so TCR beta sequences to specific HLA alleles. Some IMGT-functional V segments, including TRBV6-2 and TRBV6-3, could not be told apart with the 87-base-pair reads, so those segments were excluded. In a later analysis, HLA-associated TCR beta chains were found to be more clonally expanded and to have lower generation probabilities than equally common non-associated chains. A further reported finding was that TCR beta sequences accurately predicted the HLA-A and HLA-B alleles for most subjects in the first cohort. In a later genetic analysis, fewer N-insertions in productive TCRs were reported among donors in an Asian-associated ancestry cluster than the roughly 640-donor mean. According to a later analysis, TCR association rates differed among HLA loci, with DRB1 alleles showing the most associated TCRs and HLA-C alleles showing the fewest. Because HLA typing was missing for some donors at each locus, association tests included only the typed subset. In an earlier analysis of 587 of the donors, most TCR beta V segments were observed in productive rearrangements about 90% or about 30% of the time, broadly matching IMGT annotations.

In total, roughly 710 healthy bone marrow donors made up the cohort. Cohort members were all nominally healthy when sampled, although unrecorded immune exposures were likely present. The donor was CMV seronegative and was included in the group of several hundred seronegative cohort members. A peripheral blood sample was collected from each donor, and TCR beta sequencing was performed on peripheral blood mononuclear cells. Genomic DNA was extracted from the blood cell samples with the Qiagen DNeasy Blood Extraction Kit. From the cysteine through the phenylalanine, the CDR3 covers 15 amino acids. CDR3 DNA is the only sequence kept; it has 45 bases, read in frame from the first base. The germline V gene sets CDR1 to MNHEY and CDR2 to SVGAGI. Library construction relied on the immunoSEQ multiplex PCR assay. For the multiplex PCR, a mixture combining 60 forward primers for TCR Vbeta segments and 13 reverse primers for TCR Jbeta segments was used. The CDR3 region of rearranged TCR beta genes was amplified from genomic DNA with a multiplex PCR assay. On the Illumina HiSeq System, the amplified TCR beta libraries were sequenced as 87-base-pair reads. The paper's data handling went like this. In a later analysis, some 80 million unique TCR beta chains were counted across the 690 or so repertoires, and around 10 million of these chains were shared by at least two donors. A nearest-neighbor algorithm error-corrected the raw reads and collapsed the reads into unique sequences, merging closely related sequences to remove PCR and sequencing errors. V, D and J gene segments were assigned by aligning CDR3 sequences to IMGT reference sequences. For a sequence to be retained, a match of at least six nucleotides to both a V gene segment and a J gene segment was required. Rearrangements were called productive when the CDR3 lacked stop codons and stayed in frame with V and J; all others were non-productive. Following IMGT convention, CDR3 was defined as the stretch from the second conserved V-encoded cysteine to the conserved J-encoded phenylalanine. In an earlier analysis of just under 600 of the donors, sequences lacking an unambiguous match to a single V gene segment were excluded. An earlier analysis of roughly 590 of the donors called V segments functional above 56.7% productive rearrangements and segregating when the between-donor standard deviation exceeded 5%. A statistical classification framework was built to diagnose cytomegalovirus status from the catalog of TCR beta chain sequences. In a later analysis, TCR nucleotide sequences were compared against IMGT/GENE-DB human TR gene sequences so that V and J genes could be assigned. A later analysis assigned CDR3 sequences and most-parsimonious VDJ recombination scenarios with the TCRdist pipeline. In a later analysis, each TCR beta chain was defined by its CDR3 amino acid sequence together with its V-gene family, and reads lacking a unique V-gene family were excluded. As a way to deal with suspected cross-contamination and a sequencing artifact, a later analysis dropped approximately 570 nucleotide sequences that were highly shared and had low generation probability. In a later analysis, a clonal expansion index for each public chain was calculated from normalized within-repertoire ranks of inferred template counts. In a later analysis, generation probabilities were computed with a VDJ recombination model fitted to out-of-frame rearrangements, and the resulting probabilities were checked against IGoR. In a later analysis, hypergeometric tests were used to score TCR-TCR, TCR-HLA and TCR-CMV co-occurrence, with a repertoire-size bias correction applied to TCR pairs. In a later analysis, false discovery rates were estimated by permuting HLA or CMV assignments 20 times. In a later analysis, co-occurring TCRs were grouped with DBSCAN, and TCRdist sequence similarity was added when clustering was performed within HLA-allele-positive subsets. Repertoires with fewer than 30,000 or more than 120,000 public chains were left out of co-occurrence clustering, as were four to six repertoires with anomalous nucleotide sharing. As stored in TCRdb, this immuneACCESS dataset retains in-frame rearrangements with V and J assigned. A fraction of the clones does not appear; measured against another copy, unresolved V genes explain less than half of the discrepancy, and the remainder lacks a known reason. V and J calls plus clone size are reproduced from that table; the DNA served to infer D and trimming. The sample table records about 140,000 clones; roughly 78% of these occur just once. In total, the top ten clones hold about 2.2% of the sample.

This clone was counted between two and nine times. What antigen it recognizes has not been identified. The junction does not match germline at one end; this may be a read error. This chain joins TRBV6-5 to TRBJ1-1; matching of 5 bases hints at TRBD1 as the D gene. The origin of this receptor is a man under 40 in good health and CMV-seronegative. Sequencing input: PBMCs. The CDR3 corresponds to CASSDSLTGGTEAFF. Read as DNA, the sequence is TGTGCCAGCAGTGACTCCCTTACAGGCGGCACTGAAGCTTTCTTT.